Below, 31 T cell receptor beta chains from the same sample are listed, as sequenced in a study of graft-versus-host responses after intestinal transplantation. Sequencing used immunoSEQ multiplex PCR; TCRdb keeps in-frame clones, though not all of them. The sample has 60,000 to 70,000 clones, around 90% seen once. Graft material was processed, releasing intraepithelial and lamina propria lymphocytes. The material sequenced was ileum tissue, taken approximately 370 days after transplant. The receptors stem from a human patient who received an intestinal transplant, so some T cells may come from the graft donor.

This clone was detected a few times. The chain links TRBV15 to TRBJ2-5, with a tentative D call TRBD1 (6 bases). Germline V lookup: CDR1 LNHNV, CDR2 YYDKDF (reference sequence). The CDR3 length is 15 residues. Trimming stripped 0 bases from V and 5 bases from J, with 13 bases between. CDR3 sequence: CATSRDGQHGETQYF. Here the CDR3 DNA reads TGTGCCACCAGCAGAGACGGACAGCACGGGGAGACCCAGTACTTC.

The chain uses TRBV1 and TRBJ1-1; the listed D gene, TRBD1, was not tested against the DNA. TRBV1 is labeled a pseudogene. The CDR3 sequence is 16 residues long. CDR3 DNA: TGCACCAGCAGCCAGGGCACAGGGGGGGTGAACACTGAAGCTTTCTTT. Its protein is CTSSQGTGGVNTEAFF.

This clone was seen only once. This sequence joins TRBV28 and TRBJ1-5; D not certain. The ends were cut back, 1 base at V and 3 bases at J, with 10 bases in the middle. This CDR3 spans 15 amino acids. Germline CDR1 is MDHEN and CDR2 is SYDVKM. The DNA for the CDR3 is TGTGCCAGCAGTTTATTAGCGGACCCCAATCAGCCCCAGCATTTT. This gives the protein CASSLLADPNQPQHF.

The chain uses TRBV6-1 and TRBJ2-7; D may be TRBD2 (7 bases). This CDR3 is built from 14 residues. Germline values: CDR1 MNHNS, CDR2 SASEGT. V was trimmed by 5 bases and J by 3 bases, leaving 14 bases between them. The CDR3 is CASSSREGVYEQYF. The CDR3 coding sequence is TGTGCCAGCAGTTCCAGGGAGGGGGTCTACGAGCAGTACTTC.

CDR3 bases: TGTGCCAGCGGCGAAAGTGAGGTAGGAAACCCCTCTAATTCCAGACCCTATGGCTACACCTTC. Encoded protein: CASGESEVGNPSNSRPYGYTF. This chain joins TRBV27 and TRBJ1-2; D ambiguous. This CDR3 comprises 21 residues. V was pared by 8 bases and J by 4 bases, with 38 bases between. From germline, CDR1 is MNHEY and CDR2 SMNVEV (reference sequence).

V usage is TRBV13 and J usage is TRBJ1-6, with 8 bases aligning to TRBD1. With V trimmed by 6 bases and J by 0 bases, 10 bases remained unmatched. The CDR3 covers 18 residues. Germline loops: CDR1 PRHDT, CDR2 FYEKMQ (reference sequence). The CDR3 loop is CASRLGQGPSSYNSPLHF. CDR3 in DNA: TGTGCCAGCAGACTAGGACAGGGACCGAGCTCCTATAATTCACCCCTCCACTTT.

This clone was recorded a few times. This rearrangement joins TRBV27 to TRBJ2-3; TRBD2 matches 8 bases. The CDR3 runs to 20 residues. Germline CDR1 is MNHEY and CDR2 is SMNVEV (reference sequence). The V and J ends lost 5 bases and 5 bases, in that order; junction bases with no gene match: 24. This CDR3 reads CASSPQGATWISGSLDTQYF. The DNA of the CDR3 is TGTGCCAGCAGTCCCCAGGGAGCTACCTGGATCAGCGGGAGTCTAGATACGCAGTATTTT.

The genes are TRBV29-1 and TRBJ1-1; TRBD1 aligns across 9 bases. CDR3 length: 13 amino acids. V lost 6 bases and J lost 4; bases outside the gene matches: 6. CDR1 is SQVTM, CDR2 ANQGSEA, per germline. This chain's CDR3 is CSVATGGLTEAFF. In DNA form, the CDR3 reads TGCAGCGTCGCGACAGGGGGACTCACTGAAGCTTTCTTT.

The chain couples TRBV29-1 to TRBJ1-1, with unresolved D. This CDR3 comprises 9 residues. The germline CDR1 and CDR2 sequences are SQVTM and ANQGSEA. V was shortened by 3 bases and J by 8 bases, with 4 bases between the two germline ends. CDR3 in amino acids: CSVEAEAFF. CDR3 sequence (DNA): TGCAGCGTTGAGGCCGAAGCTTTCTTT.

The genes are TRBV5-6 and TRBJ2-2; D is unclear. Looked up from germline, CDR1 is SGHDT and CDR2 is YYEEEE. Trimming left V 0 bases short and J 5 bases short, with 5 bases between. The CDR3 spans 13 residues. The CDR3 DNA follows: TGTGCCAGCAGCTTGGTCCTTACCGGGGAGCTGTTTTTT. It encodes CASSLVLTGELFF.

The V gene is TRBV5-1, the J gene TRBJ1-6; D call uncertain. The germline CDR1 and CDR2 sequences are SGHRS and YFSETQ. This CDR3 has 19 residues. V shed 1 base and J shed 5 bases, with 22 bases lying between them. The CDR3 DNA reads TGCGCCAGCAGCTTGAGTGCAGTGGTGGCTGGACGTAATAATTCACCCCTCCACTTT. Its translation is CASSLSAVVAGRNNSPLHF. Drawing the rest from reference TRBV5-1 and TRBJ1-6, the complete variable domain is KAGVTQTPRYLIKTRGQQVTLSCSPISGHRSVSWYQQTPGQGLQFLFEYFSETQRNKGNFPGRFSGRQFSNSRSEMNVSTLELGDSALYLCASSLSAVVAGRNNSPLHFGNGTRLTVT.

The chain carries TRBV5-1 and TRBJ1-6; D uncertain. This CDR3 is built from 13 residues. Germline assignment: CDR1 SGHRS and CDR2 YFSETQ. Trimming pared 0 bases from V and 7 bases from J, leaving 5 bases between. Here the CDR3 reads CASSLGVNSPLHF. CDR3 sequence (DNA): TGCGCCAGCAGCTTGGGGGTGAATTCACCCCTCCACTTT.

The V gene is TRBV29-1, the J gene TRBJ1-6; 7 bases agree with TRBD1. CDR1 is SQVTM and CDR2 is ANQGSEA in the germline V gene. Trimming removed 4 bases from V and 13 bases from J; junction bases left unmatched: 10. The length of the CDR3 is 13 residues. The CDR3 nucleotides are TGCAGCGTTGCGAAGGACAGGTCCTCTCCCCTCCACTTT. Translated: CSVAKDRSSPLHF. Full variable domain (remainder filled in from reference TRBV29-1 and TRBJ1-6): SAVISQKPSRDICQRGTSLTIQCQVDSQVTMMFWYRQQPGQSLTLIATANQGSEATYESGFVIDKFPISRPNLTFSTLTVSNMSPEDSSIYLCSVAKDRSSPLHFGNGTRLTVT.

J is TRBJ2-7 and V is TRBV2, with no clear D. The CDR3 length is 13 residues. Germline V gene data show CDR1 as SNHLY and CDR2 as FYNNEI. V lost 6 bases to trimming and J lost 1 base, with 10 bases between them. The CDR3 here is CASRSAGSYEQYF. The CDR3 DNA reads as TGTGCCAGCAGGTCAGCAGGATCCTACGAGCAGTACTTC.

V is TRBV18 and J is TRBJ1-4; no reliable D call. This CDR3 contains 15 residues. Germline V gives CDR1 KGHSH, CDR2 LQKENI. Trimming took off 3 bases at V and 7 bases at J, with 15 bases between the two ends. The CDR3 loop is CASSPQTKTVEKLFF. In nucleotides, the CDR3 is TGTGCCAGCTCACCCCAAACGAAAACGGTTGAAAAACTGTTTTTT.

Worth noting for this clone: The same CDR3 is also encoded by other DNA sequences in this sample. The chain couples TRBV6-5 to TRBJ2-7; D is ambiguous. CDR1 MNHEY and CDR2 SVGAGI come from the germline V gene. V lost 3 bases to trimming and J lost 1 base, with 7 bases between them. There are 13 residues in the CDR3. In nucleotides, the CDR3 is TGTGCCAGCAGTTATCTCGGATCCTACGAGCAGTACTTC. Residues: CASSYLGSYEQYF.

V gene TRBV6-5 combines with J gene TRBJ1-1; TRBD1 is a possible D gene (5 bases). Germline CDR1 and CDR2: MNHEY and SVGAGI. The V and J ends lost 5 bases and 3 bases respectively, with 10 bases between them. The CDR3 totals 13 residues. CDR3 in DNA: TGTGCCAGCAGTATGGGCAGGGACACTGAAGCTTTCTTT. Its protein is CASSMGRDTEAFF.

The rearrangement uses TRBV10-1 and TRBJ2-7; tentative D call: TRBD1 (6 bases). V was clipped by 6 bases and J by 3 bases, with 9 bases between them. Germline loops: CDR1 WNHNN, CDR2 SYGVQD (reference sequence). The CDR3 length is 12 residues. The CDR3 region has the DNA TGCGCCAGCAGCCGGGACAACTACGAGCAGTACTTC. This codes for CASSRDNYEQYF.

The gene calls are TRBV6-5 and TRBJ2-2, with TRBD2 identical over 7 bases. The CDR3 consists of 14 residues. With 2 bases clipped from V and 5 bases from J, the junction kept 2 bases outside the gene matches. Per the germline V gene, CDR1 is MNHEY and CDR2 is SVGAGI. The CDR3 nucleotides are TGTGCCAGCAGTTACAGGGAGGGTACCGGGGAGCTGTTTTTT. Its protein is CASSYREGTGELFF.

The chain joins TRBV10-3 to TRBJ1-4; possible D gene TRBD1, 6 bases. Germline V gives CDR1 ENHRY, CDR2 SYGVKD. Deletions cut 5 bases from V and 3 bases from J, with 7 bases between. The CDR3 spans 13 residues. CDR3 sequence: CAISTGPNEKLFF. In nucleotides, the CDR3 is TGTGCCATCAGTACAGGGCCTAATGAAAAACTGTTTTTT.

The chain uses TRBV7-9 and TRBJ2-2; a possible D gene is TRBD2 (6 bases). V was shortened by 2 bases and J by 5 bases, with 12 bases between the two germline ends. Germline loops: CDR1 SEHNR, CDR2 FQNEAQ (reference sequence). CDR3 length: 15 residues. The CDR3 DNA is TGTGCCAGCAGCTTAACCGGGGAGGAAACCGGGGAGCTGTTTTTT. Translating gives CASSLTGEETGELFF. Full variable domain (rest looked up from reference TRBV7-9 and TRBJ2-2): DTGVSQNPRHKITKRGQNVTFRCDPISEHNRLYWYRQTLGQGPEFLTYFQNEAQLEKSRLLSDRFSAERPKGSFSTLEIQRTEQGDSAMYLCASSLTGEETGELFFGEGSRLTVL.

The CDR3: CASGNQDRGRLYEQYF. DNA for the CDR3: TGTGCTAGTGGTAATCAGGACAGGGGCCGCCTCTACGAGCAGTACTTC. The chain combines TRBV12-5 with TRBJ2-7, with 9 nucleotides matching TRBD1. The CDR3 contains 16 residues. Losses at the gene ends were 5 bases for V and 3 bases for J; bases not matched to a gene: 11. Per germline, CDR1 LGHNT and CDR2 FRNRAP.

The V gene is TRBV29-1, the J gene TRBJ2-7; 7 bases are a match to TRBD1. Germline V CDR1 and CDR2: SQVTM, ANQGSEA. The ends lost 5 bases at V and 3 bases at J; junction bases unmatched: 7. The CDR3 loop spans 13 amino acids. The chain's CDR3 is CSVLDRDSYEQYF. CDR3 sequence (DNA): TGCAGCGTTCTAGACCGGGACAGCTACGAGCAGTACTTC.

The chain links TRBV29-1 to TRBJ2-3; D might be TRBD1 or TRBD2, each matching 5 bases. This CDR3 comprises 13 residues. CDR1 SQVTM and CDR2 ANQGSEA come from the germline V gene. The V end lost 3 bases, the J end lost 0 bases, and 7 bases lay between the germline ends. The CDR3 loop is CSVDEGSTDTQYF. The CDR3 bases are TGCAGCGTTGACGAGGGGAGCACAGATACGCAGTATTTT.

This chain uses TRBV18 with TRBJ1-4; D is possibly TRBD1 (6 bases). Germline V gives CDR1 KGHSH, CDR2 LQKENI. Between the trimmed V and J ends, which lost 5 bases and 5 bases, there was a span of 12 bases. The CDR3 runs to 14 residues. The CDR3 region is CASSKTGLNEKLFF. CDR3 in DNA: TGTGCCAGCTCAAAAACAGGGCTCAATGAAAAACTGTTTTTT.

Here the CDR3 reads CASSLPANTGELFF. The CDR3 nucleotides are TGTGCCAGCAGTTTACCAGCGAACACCGGGGAGCTGTTTTTT. The J gene is TRBJ2-2, the V gene TRBV28; D ambiguous. The V end was cut by 2 bases, the J end by 0 bases, with 4 bases between. The CDR3 spans 14 residues. The germline gives CDR1 MDHEN, CDR2 SYDVKM. The full variable domain, its missing parts supplied by reference TRBV28 and TRBJ2-2, is DVKVTQSSRYLVKRTGEKVFLECVQDMDHENMFWYRQDPGLGLRLIYFSYDVKMKEKGDIPEGYSVSREKKERFSLILESASTNQTSMYLCASSLPANTGELFFGEGSRLTVL.

This clone was seen a single time. V gene TRBV19 combines with J gene TRBJ1-6, with 7 bases aligning to TRBD1. After removal of 8 bases from V and 6 bases from J, the junction contained 7 bases not matched to a gene. The CDR3 length is 14 residues. Per the germline V gene, CDR1 is LNHDA and CDR2 is SQIVND (reference sequence). The CDR3 spells CASRWDSTNSPLHF. CDR3 DNA sequence: TGTGCCAGTCGCTGGGACAGCACTAATTCACCCCTCCACTTT.

The genes are TRBV6-4 and TRBJ2-1, with TRBD2 matching over 11 bases. J lost 4 bases, V lost 0 bases, and 2 bases had no gene match. This CDR3 is 16 amino acids long. Germline V gene sequence: CDR1 MRHNA, CDR2 SNTAGT. The CDR3 coding sequence is TGTGCCAGCAGTGACTCGGCTAGCGGGGGGTACAATGAGCAGTTCTTC. Residues: CASSDSASGGYNEQFF.

The genes are TRBV7-2 and TRBJ1-1; TRBD1 matches at 7 bases. Trimming took 5 bases from V and 0 from J; bases not matched to a gene: 9. The CDR3 is made up of 16 amino acids. From germline, CDR1 is SGHTA and CDR2 FQGNSA. CDR3 amino acids: CASSRTGTAMNTEAFF. In DNA, the CDR3 is TGTGCCAGCAGCCGTACCGGGACAGCCATGAACACTGAAGCTTTCTTT.

The gene calls are TRBV9 and TRBJ2-1; TRBD2 aligns across 9 bases. Germline V CDR1 and CDR2: SGDLS, YYNGEE. The CDR3 covers 20 residues. J lost 1 base, V lost 0 bases, and 14 bases had no gene match. The CDR3 DNA reads as TGTGCCAGCAGCGTAGCCGGGGGGGGACTAGCTCTTGGGTCCTACAATGAGCAGTTCTTC. This encodes CASSVAGGGLALGSYNEQFF. Full variable domain (missing parts from reference TRBV9 and TRBJ2-1): DSGVTQTPKHLITATGQRVTLRCSPRSGDLSVYWYQQSLDQGLQFLIQYYNGEERAKGNILERFSAQQFPDLHSELNLSSLELGDSALYFCASSVAGGGLALGSYNEQFFGPGTRLTVL.

V and J are TRBV27 and TRBJ2-7; D call uncertain. The CDR3 loop spans 12 amino acids. Deletions cut 2 bases from V and 7 bases from J, with 9 bases between. CDR1 and CDR2 (germline): MNHEY, SMNVEV (reference sequence). This CDR3 reads CASSLGVGEQYF. CDR3 coding DNA: TGTGCCAGCAGTTTAGGGGTGGGGGAGCAGTACTTC.